The clone carrying this TCR beta chain appeared a few times. Its antigen is unknown. The data are from a study of identifying expanded T cells in peripheral blood. Healthy donors had no documented immune events, such as infections, while sampled. Libraries were prepared by immunoSEQ multiplex PCR; TCRdb keeps only in-frame clonotypes and omits some of them. Of 90,000 or so clones in the sample, 70% to 90% were seen once. The CDR3 loop spans 19 amino acids. CDR1 and CDR2 from the germline V gene are WNHNN and SYGVQD (reference sequence). Trimming at V came to 8 bases and at J to 0 bases, leaving 17 bases not matched to a gene. Study-level results: Across healthy donors, higher total template counts meant significantly greater roughly two-week count variance.

The receptor was derived from a person aged 18 to 75 in good health. The chain combines TRBV10-1 with TRBJ1-5; 9 bases fit TRBD1. The sequencing input was blood. DNA of the CDR3: TGCGCCAGCGGGGGTTGGGACAGGGCCGGGGCCTATAGCAATCAGCCCCAGCATTTT. Its protein product is CASGGWDRAGAYSNQPQHF.